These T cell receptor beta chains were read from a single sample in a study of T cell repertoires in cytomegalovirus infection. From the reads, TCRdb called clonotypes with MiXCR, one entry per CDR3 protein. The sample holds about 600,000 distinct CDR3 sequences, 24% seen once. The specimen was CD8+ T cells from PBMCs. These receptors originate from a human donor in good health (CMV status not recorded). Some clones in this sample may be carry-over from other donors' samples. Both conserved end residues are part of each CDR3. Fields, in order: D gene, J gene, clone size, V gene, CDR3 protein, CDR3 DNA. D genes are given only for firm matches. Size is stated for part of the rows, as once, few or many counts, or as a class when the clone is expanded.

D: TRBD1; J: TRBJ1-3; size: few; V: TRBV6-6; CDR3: CASRTLRTGPRLNSGDTIYF; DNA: TGTGCCAGCAGAACCCTCAGGACAGGCCCCAGGCTGAACTCTGGAGACACCATATATTTT
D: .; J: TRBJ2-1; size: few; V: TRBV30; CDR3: CAWTPRQAGEQFF; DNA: TGTGCCTGGACCCCCCGACAGGCTGGAGAGCAGTTCTTC
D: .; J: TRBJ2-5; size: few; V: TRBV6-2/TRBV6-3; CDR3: CASSSLTEYGTQYF; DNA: TGTGCCAGCAGTTCCTTGACGGAGTATGGGACCCAGTACTTC
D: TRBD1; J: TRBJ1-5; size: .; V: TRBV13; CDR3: CASSSTGEIQPQHF; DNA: TGTGCCAGCAGTTCTACAGGGGAGATCCAGCCCCAGCATTTT
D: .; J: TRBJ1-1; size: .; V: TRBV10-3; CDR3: CAISVYATMNTEAFF; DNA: TGTGCCATCAGTGTGTATGCGACAATGAACACTGAAGCTTTCTTT
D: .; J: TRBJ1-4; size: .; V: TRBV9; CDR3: CASSVGGTTNEKLFF; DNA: TGTGCCAGCAGCGTAGGCGGGACTACTAATGAAAAACTGTTTTTT
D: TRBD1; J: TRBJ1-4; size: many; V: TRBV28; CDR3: CASSFSRGQNEKLFF; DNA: TGTGCCAGCAGTTTTTCCAGGGGGCAAAATGAAAAACTGTTTTTT
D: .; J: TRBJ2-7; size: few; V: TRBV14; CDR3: CASSPHRQRGFEQYF; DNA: TGTGCCAGCAGCCCTCATAGACAGAGGGGGTTCGAGCAGTACTTC
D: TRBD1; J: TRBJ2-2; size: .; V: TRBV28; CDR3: CASSLRTGGVPGELFF; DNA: TGTGCCAGCAGTTTAAGGACAGGGGGTGTTCCCGGGGAGCTGTTTTTT
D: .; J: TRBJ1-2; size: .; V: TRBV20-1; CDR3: CSARDGSGYGYTF; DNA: TGCAGTGCTAGAGATGGCAGCGGCTATGGCTACACCTTC
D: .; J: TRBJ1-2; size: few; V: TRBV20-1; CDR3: CSASGEDRPYGYTF; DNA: TGCAGTGCTAGTGGGGAGGATAGGCCCTATGGCTACACCTTC
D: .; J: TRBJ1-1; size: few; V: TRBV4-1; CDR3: CASSQESTNEAFF; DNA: TGTGCCAGCAGCCAAGAATCGACGAATGAAGCTTTCTTT
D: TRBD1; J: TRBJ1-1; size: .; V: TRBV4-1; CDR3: CASSPGQGWGNTEAFF; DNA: TGCGCCAGCAGCCCGGGACAGGGATGGGGGAACACTGAAGCTTTCTTT
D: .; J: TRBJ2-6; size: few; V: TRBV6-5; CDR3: CASGAGANVLTF; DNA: TGTGCCAGTGGGGCTGGGGCCAACGTCCTGACTTTC
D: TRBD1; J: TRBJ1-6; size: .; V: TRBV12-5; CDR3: CASGWDSLNSPLHF; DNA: TGTGCTAGTGGGTGGGACAGTTTAAATTCACCCCTCCACTTT
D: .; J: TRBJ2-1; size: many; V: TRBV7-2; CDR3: CASSFTSSYNEQFF; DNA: TGTGCCAGCAGCTTCACTAGCTCCTACAATGAGCAGTTCTTC
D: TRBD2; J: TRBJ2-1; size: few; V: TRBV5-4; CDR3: CASSLGFSGGEYYEQFF; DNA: TGTGCCAGCAGCTTGGGGTTTAGCGGGGGGGAGTACTATGAGCAGTTCTTC
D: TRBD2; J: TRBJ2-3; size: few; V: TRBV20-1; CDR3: CSARALAGGIDTQYF; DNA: TGCAGTGCTAGAGCACTAGCGGGGGGGATTGATACGCAGTATTTT
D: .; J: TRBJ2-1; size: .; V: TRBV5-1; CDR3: CASSLDESAYNEQFF; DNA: TGCGCCAGCAGCTTGGACGAGAGTGCCTACAATGAGCAGTTCTTC
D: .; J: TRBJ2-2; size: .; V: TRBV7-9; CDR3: CASSQPRGGTGELFF; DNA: TGTGCCAGCAGCCAACCACGGGGCGGGACCGGGGAGCTGTTTTTT
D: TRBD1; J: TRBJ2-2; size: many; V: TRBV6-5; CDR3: CASSYSSTGTGNTGELFF; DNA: TGTGCCAGCAGTTATAGTTCCACCGGGACAGGGAACACCGGGGAGCTGTTTTTT
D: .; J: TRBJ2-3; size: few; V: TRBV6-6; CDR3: CALGADTQYF; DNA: TGTGCCTTGGGGGCAGATACGCAGTATTTT
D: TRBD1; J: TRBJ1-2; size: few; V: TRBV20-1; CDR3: CSALPQGVYGYTF; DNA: TGCAGTGCTCTCCCTCAGGGGGTATATGGCTACACCTTC
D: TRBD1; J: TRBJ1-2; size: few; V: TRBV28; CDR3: CASSLTGGASWVGYTF; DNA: TGTGCCAGCAGTTTAACAGGGGGCGCATCTTGGGTTGGCTACACCTTC
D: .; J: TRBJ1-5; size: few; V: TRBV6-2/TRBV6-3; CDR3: CASSYSAMGSSNQPQHF; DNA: TGTGCCAGCAGTTACTCGGCTATGGGGAGTAGCAATCAGCCCCAGCATTTT
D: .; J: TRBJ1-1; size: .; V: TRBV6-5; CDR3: CASSHPVGDMAFF; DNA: TGTGCCAGCAGTCATCCTGTCGGGGATATGGCTTTCTTT
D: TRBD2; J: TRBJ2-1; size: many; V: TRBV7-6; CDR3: CASSYRWEGAYNEQFF; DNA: TGTGCCAGCAGCTATCGATGGGAGGGAGCCTACAATGAGCAGTTCTTC
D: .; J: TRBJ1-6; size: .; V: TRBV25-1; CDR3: CASSDSGEYSPLHF; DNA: TGTGCCAGCAGTGATTCAGGGGAGTATTCACCCCTCCACTTT
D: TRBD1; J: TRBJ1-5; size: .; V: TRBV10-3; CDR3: CAISRTGENSNQPQHF; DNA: TGTGCCATCAGTCGGACAGGAGAGAATAGCAATCAGCCCCAGCATTTT
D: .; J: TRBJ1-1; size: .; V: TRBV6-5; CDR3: CASGYGGGYTEAFF; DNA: TGTGCCAGCGGTTACGGGGGTGGATACACTGAAGCTTTCTTT
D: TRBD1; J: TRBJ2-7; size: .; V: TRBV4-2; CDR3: CASSQEYATGGWYEQYF; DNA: TGTGCCAGCAGCCAAGAGTATGCGACAGGGGGCTGGTACGAGCAGTACTTC
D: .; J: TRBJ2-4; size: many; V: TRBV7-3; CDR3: CASSLTPTAIKGNIQYF; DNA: TGTGCCAGCAGCTTAACTCCTACAGCCATAAAGGGAAACATTCAGTACTTC
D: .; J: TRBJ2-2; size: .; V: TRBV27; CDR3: CASSLSGGLEKLFF; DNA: TGTGCCAGCAGTTTATCGGGGGGGCTGGAGAAGCTGTTTTTT
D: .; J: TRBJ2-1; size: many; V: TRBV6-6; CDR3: CASIKGGANEQFF; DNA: TGTGCCAGCATAAAGGGGGGGGCCAATGAGCAGTTCTTC
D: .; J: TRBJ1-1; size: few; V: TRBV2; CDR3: CASSEFPGSRWGAFF; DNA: TGTGCCAGCAGCGAATTCCCGGGAAGTCGTTGGGGAGCTTTCTTT
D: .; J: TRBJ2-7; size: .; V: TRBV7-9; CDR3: CASSLVVSEQYF; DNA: TGTGCCAGCAGCTTAGTTGTGTCCGAGCAGTACTTC
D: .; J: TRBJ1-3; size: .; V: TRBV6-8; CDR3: CASSYSTAAGTIYF; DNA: TGTGCCAGCAGTTACAGCACAGCAGCCGGCACCATATATTTT
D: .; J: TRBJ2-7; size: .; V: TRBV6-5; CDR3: CASSYADRSYEQYF; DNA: TGTGCCAGCAGTTACGCAGACAGATCCTACGAGCAGTACTTC
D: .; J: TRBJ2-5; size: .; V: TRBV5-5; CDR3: CASSLDIQETQYF; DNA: TGTGCCAGCAGCTTGGACATACAAGAGACCCAGTACTTC
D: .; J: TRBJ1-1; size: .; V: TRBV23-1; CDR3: CASPLIVTEAFF; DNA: TGCGCCAGCCCCCTAATTGTCACTGAAGCTTTCTTT
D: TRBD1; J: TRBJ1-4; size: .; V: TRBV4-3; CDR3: CASSQGTGRGSNEKLFF; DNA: TGCGCCAGCAGCCAAGGGACAGGGAGGGGTTCTAATGAAAAACTGTTTTTT
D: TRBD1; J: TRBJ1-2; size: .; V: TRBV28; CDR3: CASSFWDSRNYGYTF; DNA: TGTGCCAGCAGTTTTTGGGACAGTCGTAACTATGGCTACACCTTC
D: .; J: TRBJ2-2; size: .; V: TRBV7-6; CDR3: CASSPSGVTNTGELFF; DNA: TGTGCCAGCTCCCCCTCCGGGGTAACGAACACCGGGGAGCTGTTTTTT
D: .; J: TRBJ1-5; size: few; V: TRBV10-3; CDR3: CAISVTGEGNQPQHF; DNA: TGTGCCATCAGTGTGACGGGGGAAGGCAATCAGCCCCAGCATTTT
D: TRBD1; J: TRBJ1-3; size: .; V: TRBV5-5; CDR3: CASRTGTAEDTIYF; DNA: TGTGCCAGCAGGACCGGGACAGCAGAAGACACCATATATTTT
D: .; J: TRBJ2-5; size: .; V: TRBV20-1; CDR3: CSARDRAEPGETQYF; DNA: TGCAGTGCTAGAGATAGGGCAGAACCCGGGGAGACCCAGTACTTC